This T cell receptor (beta chain) emerged from a study of CD8+CD57+ T cells in acquired aplastic anemia. Whole-study context: Sorted CD4+ and CD8+ cell DNA averaged around 3.3 ug. Healthy donor CD4+ cell samples had a mean of about 10.8 million reads. Study conclusions and caveats: Simpson's diversity of CD8+ cells was not significantly different in patients compared with controls. Found in both controls and patients were some 30 CD8+ CDR3 sequences.

Investigators profiled TCR beta VDJ and CDR3 from genomic DNA template. MiXCR, run by TCRdb on the reads, gives a single entry per CDR3 protein. The sample lists around 180,000 distinct CDR3 sequences; 63% were seen once. Germline values: CDR1 DFQATT, CDR2 SNEGSKA (reference sequence). The CDR3 consists of 15 residues. V lost 0 bases, J lost 0 bases, and 4 bases stayed unmatched. This clonotype came up many times. What it binds is not known. This rearrangement joins TRBV20-1 to TRBJ2-7; 8 bases agree with TRBD1. This receptor was obtained from a human donor in good health. Sample: sorted CD4+, CD8+, or CD8+CD57+ T cells (not recorded which) from PBMCs. CDR3 residues: CSARDGTGPSYEQYF. The DNA of the CDR3 is TGCAGTGCTAGAGACGGGACAGGACCCTCCTACGAGCAGTACTTC.